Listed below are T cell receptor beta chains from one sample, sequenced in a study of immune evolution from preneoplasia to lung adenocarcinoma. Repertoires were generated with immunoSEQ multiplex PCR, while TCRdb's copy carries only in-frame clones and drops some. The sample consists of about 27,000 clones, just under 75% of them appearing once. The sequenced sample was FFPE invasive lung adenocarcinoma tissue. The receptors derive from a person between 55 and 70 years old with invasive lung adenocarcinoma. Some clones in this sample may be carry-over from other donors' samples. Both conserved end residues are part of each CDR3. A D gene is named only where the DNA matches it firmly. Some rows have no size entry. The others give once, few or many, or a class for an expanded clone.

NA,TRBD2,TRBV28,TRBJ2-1,CASSLYGSGRSYNEQFF,TGTGCCAGCAGTTTATACGGTAGCGGGAGATCCTACAATGAGCAGTTCTTC
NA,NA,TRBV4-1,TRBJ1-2,CASSRRLSGEYYGYTF,TGCGCCAGCAGCCGCCGCTTATCAGGGGAATACTATGGCTACACCTTC
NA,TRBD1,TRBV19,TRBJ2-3,CASSGPGQALRTQYF,TGTGCCAGTAGTGGACCGGGACAGGCCCTACGTACGCAGTATTTT
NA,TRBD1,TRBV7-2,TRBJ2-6,CASSLTGGSGANVLTF,TGTGCCAGCAGCTTGACAGGGGGCTCTGGGGCCAACGTCCTGACTTTC
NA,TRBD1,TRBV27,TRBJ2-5,CASSLWGAGGPSEETQYF,TGTGCCAGCAGTTTATGGGGGGCAGGGGGCCCGTCCGAGGAGACCCAGTACTTC
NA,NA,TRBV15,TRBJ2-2,CATAPNPDGWNTGELFF,TGTGCCACCGCACCTAACCCGGACGGGTGGAACACCGGGGAGCTGTTTTTT
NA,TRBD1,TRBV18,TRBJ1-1,CASSPGQGLQNTEAFF,TGTGCCAGCTCCCCAGGACAGGGGCTTCAGAACACTGAAGCTTTCTTT
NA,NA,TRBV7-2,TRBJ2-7,CASRPLTGISEQYF,TGTGCCAGCAGGCCCCTAACCGGGATCTCCGAGCAGTACTTC
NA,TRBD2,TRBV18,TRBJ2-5,CASYRLAGGPQETQYF,TGTGCCAGCTACCGACTAGCAGGAGGACCCCAAGAGACCCAGTACTTC
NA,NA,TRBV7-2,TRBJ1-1,CASSLYENTEAFF,TGTGCCAGCAGCTTATATGAGAACACTGAAGCTTTCTTT
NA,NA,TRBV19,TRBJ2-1,CASSTKHRDSYNEQFF,TGTGCCAGTTCCACTAAACACAGGGACTCCTACAATGAGCAGTTCTTC
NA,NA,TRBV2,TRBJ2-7,CASNPPPYYEQYF,TGTGCCAGCAACCCACCCCCCTACTACGAGCAGTACTTC
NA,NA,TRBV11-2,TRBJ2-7,CASRPLTGISEQYF,TGTGCCAGCAGGCCCCTAACCGGGATCTCCGAGCAGTACTTC
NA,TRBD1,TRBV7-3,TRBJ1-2,CASSLEGQLPYGYTF,TGTGCCAGCAGCTTAGAGGGACAGCTCCCTTATGGCTACACCTTC
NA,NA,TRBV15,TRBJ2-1,CATSRDSGVGFNEQFF,TGTGCCACCAGCAGAGATTCCGGGGTTGGTTTCAATGAGCAGTTCTTC
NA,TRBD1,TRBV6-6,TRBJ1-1,CASTTGGYTEAFF,TGTGCCAGCACTACAGGGGGGTACACTGAAGCTTTCTTT
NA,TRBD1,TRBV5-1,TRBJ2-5,CASSFRGTGYQETQYF,TGCGCCAGCAGCTTCCGAGGGACAGGGTACCAAGAGACCCAGTACTTC
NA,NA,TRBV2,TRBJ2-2,CASSGAASTGELFF,TGTGCCAGCAGTGGGGCGGCCAGCACCGGGGAGCTGTTTTTT
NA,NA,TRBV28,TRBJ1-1,CASSSGRAFF,TGTGCCAGCAGTTCGGGACGAGCTTTCTTT
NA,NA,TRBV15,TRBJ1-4,CATSRDLGATNEKLFF,TGTGCCACCAGCAGAGATTTGGGAGCAACTAATGAAAAACTGTTTTTT
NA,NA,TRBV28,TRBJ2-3,CATSRRGPDTQYF,TGTGCCACTTCCCGGCGGGGGCCAGATACGCAGTATTTT
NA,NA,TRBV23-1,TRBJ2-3,CASSTGSTDTQYF,TGCGCCAGCAGTACAGGGAGCACAGATACGCAGTATTTT
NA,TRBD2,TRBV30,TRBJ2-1,CAWSRTSGTQFF,TGTGCCTGGAGCCGCACTAGCGGGACTCAGTTCTTC
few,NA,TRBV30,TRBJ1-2,CAGRAGLNYGYTF,TGTGCCGGGCGGGCAGGGCTTAACTATGGCTACACCTTC
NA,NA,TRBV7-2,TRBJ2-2,CASSLGAGNTGELFF,TGTGCCAGCAGCTTAGGGGCGGGAAATACCGGGGAGCTGTTTTTT
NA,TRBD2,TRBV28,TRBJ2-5,CASSGWTSGTTYQETQYF,TGTGCCAGCAGTGGATGGACTAGCGGGACTACGTATCAAGAGACCCAGTACTTC
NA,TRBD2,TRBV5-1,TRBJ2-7,CASRGGSKSYEQYF,TGCGCCAGCAGAGGCGGGAGTAAATCCTACGAGCAGTACTTC
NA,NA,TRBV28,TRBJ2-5,CASSLGQGEETQYF,TGTGCCAGCAGTTTGGGTCAGGGCGAAGAGACCCAGTACTTC
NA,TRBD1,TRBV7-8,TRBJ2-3,CASSPSGGATDTQYF,TGTGCCAGCAGCCCCTCAGGGGGCGCGACAGATACGCAGTATTTT
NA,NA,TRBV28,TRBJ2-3,CASSLGLGRADTQYF,TGTGCCAGCAGTTTGGGCTTGGGGCGCGCAGATACGCAGTATTTT
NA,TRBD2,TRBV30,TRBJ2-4,CAWSGLAGAKNIQYF,TGTGCCTGGAGTGGACTAGCGGGAGCCAAAAACATTCAGTACTTC
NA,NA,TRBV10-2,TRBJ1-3,CASSGAGNTIYF,TGCGCCAGCAGTGGGGCTGGAAACACCATATATTTT
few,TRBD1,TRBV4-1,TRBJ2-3,CASSQTGTGSTDTQYF,TGCGCCAGCAGCCAGACCGGGACAGGGTCCACAGATACGCAGTATTTT
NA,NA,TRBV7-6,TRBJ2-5,CASSLALFGGLHF,TGTGCCAGCAGCTTAGCATTGTTCGGTGGATTGCACTTC
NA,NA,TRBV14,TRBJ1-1,CASSQTGGYTEAFF,TGTGCCAGCAGCCAGACAGGCGGTTACACTGAAGCTTTCTTT
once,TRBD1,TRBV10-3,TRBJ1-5,CAISGKGQGSGGNQPQHF,TGTGCCATCAGTGGGAAGGGACAGGGCTCAGGCGGCAATCAGCCCCAGCATTTT
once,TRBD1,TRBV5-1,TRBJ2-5,CASSPLRDRVKETQYF,TGCGCCAGCAGCCCCCTCCGGGACAGGGTCAAAGAGACCCAGTACTTC
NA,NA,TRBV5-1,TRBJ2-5,CASSLGWGEQETQYF,TGCGCCAGCAGCTTGGGTTGGGGCGAACAAGAGACCCAGTACTTC
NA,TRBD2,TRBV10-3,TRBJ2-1,CAISGLAGGNEQFF,TGTGCCATCAGCGGGCTAGCGGGAGGCAATGAGCAGTTCTTC
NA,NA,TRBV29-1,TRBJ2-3,CSVTWGIAGDTQYF,TGCAGCGTTACGTGGGGGATTGCGGGAGATACGCAGTATTTT
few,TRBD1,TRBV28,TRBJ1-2,CASSQDRGLHGYTF,TGTGCCAGCAGCCAGGACAGGGGGCTCCATGGCTACACCTTC
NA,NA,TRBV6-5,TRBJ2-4,CASSYSFSAKNIQYF,TGTGCCAGCAGTTATTCCTTCTCAGCCAAAAACATTCAGTATTTC
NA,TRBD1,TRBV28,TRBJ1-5,CASSSRQGFSNQPQHF,TGTGCCAGCAGTTCACGACAGGGCTTTAGCAATCAGCCCCAGCATTTT
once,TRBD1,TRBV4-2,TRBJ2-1,CASSPGQGPYNEQFF,TGTGCCAGCAGCCCCGGACAGGGACCCTACAATGAGCAGTTCTTC
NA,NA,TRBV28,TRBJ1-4,CASSFQGAVRGEKLFF,TGTGCCAGCAGTTTTCAGGGCGCCGTAAGGGGGGAAAAACTGTTTTTT